This T cell receptor beta chain was recovered during a study of identical twins. In every case, the donor was a healthy Caucasian. Findings and caveats of the study: The study found excess low generation probability among twin-shared out-of-frame alpha sequences. Donors were not followed over many years; analysis was cross-sectional.

V was clipped by 8 bases and J by 5 bases; unmatched bases: 7. The CDR3 is 14 amino acids. Germline CDR1 SEHNR, CDR2 FQNEAQ (reference sequence). This clonotype was detected a few times. The antigen is undetermined. Via MiXCR, TCRdb re-called the 5' RACE reads, giving one row per CDR3 protein. The sample has around 680,000 distinct CDR3 sequences, 8.5% to 9.5% seen once. The sample was also reused in another study, on yellow fever vaccine responses in identical twins.

The TCR sequence derives from a woman aged 18-29 years in good health. Sequenced material: PBMCs. The chain is built from TRBV7-9 and TRBJ2-3; TRBD2 aligns across 10 bases. CDR3 in amino acids: CASQAGGKVDTQYF. The CDR3 DNA sequence: TGTGCCAGCCAAGCGGGGGGGAAGGTAGATACGCAGTATTTT.